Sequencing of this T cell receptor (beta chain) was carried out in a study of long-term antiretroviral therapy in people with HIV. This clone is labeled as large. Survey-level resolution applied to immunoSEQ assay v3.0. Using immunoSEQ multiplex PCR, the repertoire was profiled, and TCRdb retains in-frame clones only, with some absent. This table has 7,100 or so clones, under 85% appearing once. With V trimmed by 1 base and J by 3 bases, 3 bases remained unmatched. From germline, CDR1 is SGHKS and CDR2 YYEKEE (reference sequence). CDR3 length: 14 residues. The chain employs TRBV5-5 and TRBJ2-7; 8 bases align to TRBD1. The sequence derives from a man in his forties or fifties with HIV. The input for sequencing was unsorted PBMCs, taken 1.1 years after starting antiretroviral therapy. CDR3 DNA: TGTGCCAGCAGCTTGAGACAGGGGTACTACGAGCAGTACTTC. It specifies CASSLRQGYYEQYF.